Below, one T cell receptor (beta chain) is given with its context. The length of the CDR3 is 13 residues. V shed 4 bases and J shed 11 bases, with 17 bases lying between them. Per germline, CDR1 PRHDT and CDR2 FYEKMQ (reference sequence). Participants living with HIV all received treatment in the United States. The data belong to a study of long-term antiretroviral therapy in people with HIV. Samples were assayed with immunoSEQ v3.0 at survey level. The data were produced by immunoSEQ multiplex PCR, yet TCRdb's version contains in-frame clones alone and is incomplete. In the table there are 15,000 to 20,000 clones, over 80% of which are singletons.

The rearrangement joins TRBV13 to TRBJ1-1; D uncertain. The sequences come from unsorted PBMCs, collected 2.1 years after starting antiretroviral therapy. The clonotype originates from a man aged 18 to 30 with HIV. The CDR3 DNA sequence: TGTGCCAGCAGCTCCCCCCTGGCCTCGGAGGCTTTCTTT. As protein: CASSSPLASEAFF.